The clone carrying this T cell receptor beta chain was seen a single time. Antigen unknown. CDR1 SEHNR and CDR2 FQNEAQ come from the germline V gene (reference sequence). The CDR3 runs to 15 residues. V shed 5 bases, J shed 6 bases, and the junction held 7 bases outside the gene matches. Assay: immunoSEQ multiplex PCR; the TCRdb copy retains only in-frame clones and omits some. In the table there are thousands of clones, 83% of which are singletons. The sample comes from a study of circulating and synovial CD4+ cells in juvenile arthritis. General study points: Some such blood samples were as oligoclonal as synovium.

The chain couples TRBV7-9 to TRBJ2-7, with 13 bases aligning to TRBD2. The sequence came from a human donor with juvenile idiopathic arthritis. Sequencing was carried out using CD4+ T cells from synovial fluid. Here the CDR3 reads CASSQRTSGGREQYF. In DNA, the CDR3 is TGTGCCAGCAGCCAGAGGACTAGCGGGGGCCGCGAGCAGTACTTC.